This T cell receptor beta chain derives from a study of T cells in Graves' hyperthyroidism and ophthalmopathy. From RNA transcripts, TCR beta CDR3 regions were amplified. With the HTBI primer set, the TCR CDR3 went through a first round of RT-PCR. One entry per CDR3 protein, called by TCRdb with MiXCR from the multiplex PCR reads. The sample has a few hundred thousand distinct CDR3 sequences; 15% to 19% are singletons. The definition of stable Graves' hyperthyroidism was no ophthalmopathy progression within 18 months. Exclusion criteria comprised uncontrolled infection, other autoimmune disease, pregnancy or lactation. Clinicians diagnosed patients from clinical symptoms, serum thyroxine and TRAb, thyroid ultrasound and orbital computed tomography. This clonotype was seen at least ten times. The antigen is undetermined. The V end was cut by 0 bases, the J end by 2 bases, with 12 bases between. The V gene's germline CDR1 is SEHNR and CDR2 FQNEAQ (reference sequence). The CDR3 length is 16 residues.

General observations from the study: Researchers report that a 13 V-J model separated ophthalmopathy from stable hyperthyroidism.

The sequenced sample was blood. The chain carries TRBV7-9 and TRBJ2-3, with D possibly being TRBD1 (5 bases). The receptor was derived from a woman in her 30s with Graves' hyperthyroidism. CDR3 DNA sequence: TGTGCCAGCAGCTTAGCCCCAGCAGGGATCACAGATACGCAGTATTTT. This encodes CASSLAPAGITDTQYF. The variable domain in full, completed from reference TRBV7-9 and TRBJ2-3, reads DTGVSQNPRHKITKRGQNVTFRCDPISEHNRLYWYRQTLGQGPEFLTYFQNEAQLEKSRLLSDRFSAERPKGSFSTLEIQRTEQGDSAMYLCASSLAPAGITDTQYFGPGTRLTVL.